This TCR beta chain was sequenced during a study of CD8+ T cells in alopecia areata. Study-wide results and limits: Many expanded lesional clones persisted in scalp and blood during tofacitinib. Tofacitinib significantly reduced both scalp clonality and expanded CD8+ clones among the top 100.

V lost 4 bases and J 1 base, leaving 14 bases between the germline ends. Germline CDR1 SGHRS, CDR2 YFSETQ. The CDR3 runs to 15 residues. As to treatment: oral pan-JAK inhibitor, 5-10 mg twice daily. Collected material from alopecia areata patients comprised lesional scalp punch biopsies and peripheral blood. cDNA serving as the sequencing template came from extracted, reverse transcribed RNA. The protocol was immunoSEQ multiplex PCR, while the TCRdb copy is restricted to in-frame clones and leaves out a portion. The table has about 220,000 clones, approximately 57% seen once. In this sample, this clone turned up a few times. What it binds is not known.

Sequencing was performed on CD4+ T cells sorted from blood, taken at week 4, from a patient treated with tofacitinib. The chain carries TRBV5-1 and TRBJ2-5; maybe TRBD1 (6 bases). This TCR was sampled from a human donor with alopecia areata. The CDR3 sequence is CASSRQGRGQETQYF. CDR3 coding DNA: TGCGCCAGCAGCCGCCAGGGGCGCGGCCAAGAGACCCAGTACTTC.